This T cell receptor (beta chain) was observed in a study of neurological immune-mediated disorders. This CDR3 is built from 14 residues. Germline-derived CDR1 and CDR2 are DFQATT and SNEGSKA (reference sequence). V lost 3 bases and J 4 bases, leaving 15 bases between the germline ends. This clonotype came up many times. TCRdb re-called the 5' RACE reads through MiXCR, storing one row per CDR3 protein. Altogether tens of thousands of distinct CDR3 sequences are present, around 5.3% being singletons, with the ten largest covering approximately 1.5%. The clonotype was recovered from a woman younger than 35 with multiple sclerosis. Specimen: CD4+ T cells from blood. The rearrangement joins TRBV20-1 to TRBJ1-2; maybe TRBD1 (5 bases). Here the CDR3 reads CSASQGGDSYGYTF. CDR3 sequence (DNA): TGCAGTGCTAGTCAGGGCGGGGATTCCTATGGCTACACCTTC.